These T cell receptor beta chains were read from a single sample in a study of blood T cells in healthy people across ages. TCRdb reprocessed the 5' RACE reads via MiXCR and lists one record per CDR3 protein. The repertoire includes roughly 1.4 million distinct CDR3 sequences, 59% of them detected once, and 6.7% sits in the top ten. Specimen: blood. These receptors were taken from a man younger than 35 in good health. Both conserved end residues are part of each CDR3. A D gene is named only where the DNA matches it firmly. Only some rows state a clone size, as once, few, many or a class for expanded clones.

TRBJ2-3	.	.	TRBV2	TGTGCCACAATGGGGCTAGCGAGCACAGATACGCAGTATTTT	CATMGLASTDTQYF
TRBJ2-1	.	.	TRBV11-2	TGTGCCAGCAGCCTCGACAGGTCTTCCCACAATGAGCAGTTCTTC	CASSLDRSSHNEQFF
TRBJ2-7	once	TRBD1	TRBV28	TGTGCCAGCAGTTTGGAGACAGGGATAAGCTCCTACGAGCAGTACTTC	CASSLETGISSYEQYF
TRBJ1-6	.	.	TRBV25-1	TGTGCCAGCAGTGATGCAAGCGTTTCGAATTCACCCCTCCACTTT	CASSDASVSNSPLHF
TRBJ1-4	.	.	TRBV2	TGTGCCAGCGTAGTGTCTCGAAATGAAAAACTGTTTTTT	CASVVSRNEKLFF
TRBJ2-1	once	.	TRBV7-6	TGTGCCAGCAGCTTAGCACAGCCAGCCTACAATGAGCAGTTCTTC	CASSLAQPAYNEQFF
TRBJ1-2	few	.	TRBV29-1	TGCAGCGTTGAAGAAGGAACAGGCCCCTATGGCTACACCTTC	CSVEEGTGPYGYTF
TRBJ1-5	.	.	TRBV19	TGTGCCAGTAGCTCGACTGATTATAGCAATCAGCCCCAGCATTTT	CASSSTDYSNQPQHF
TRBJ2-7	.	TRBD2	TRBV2	TGTGCCAGCAGTGAAGCTTGGACTAGCGAGGCCTACGAGCAGTACTTC	CASSEAWTSEAYEQYF
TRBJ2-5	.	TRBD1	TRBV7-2	TGTGCCAGCCACAGGGGGACAGGGCAAGGGACCCAGTACTTC	CASHRGTGQGTQYF
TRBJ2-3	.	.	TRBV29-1	TGCAGCGTTTCCACCCTCACAGATACGCAGTATTTT	CSVSTLTDTQYF
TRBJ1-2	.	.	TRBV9	TGTGCCGGCGAGGATCTTCAGGGGGGCTACACCTTC	CAGEDLQGGYTF
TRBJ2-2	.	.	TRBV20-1	TGCAGTGCTTTAGCGTCGGCCGGGGAGCTGTTTTTT	CSALASAGELFF
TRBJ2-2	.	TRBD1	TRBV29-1	TGCAGCGTCGGGGGACAGGGGGCAAGAATCGGGGAGCTGTTTTTT	CSVGGQGARIGELFF
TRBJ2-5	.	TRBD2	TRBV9	TGTGCCAGCAGCTTCTCGGGACTAGCGGTCCAAGAGACCCAGTACTTC	CASSFSGLAVQETQYF
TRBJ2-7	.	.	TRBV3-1	TGTGCCAGCAGCCAAGAGGGCGTCTACGAGCAGTACTTC	CASSQEGVYEQYF
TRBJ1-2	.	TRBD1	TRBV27	TGTGCCAGCAGTTTTCAGGACAGGGGAACCTATGGCTACACCTTC	CASSFQDRGTYGYTF
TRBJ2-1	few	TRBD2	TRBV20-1	TGCAGTGCTCCGGCCATGGGACTAGCGGGGGGCTACAATGAGCAGTTCTTC	CSAPAMGLAGGYNEQFF
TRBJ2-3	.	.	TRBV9	TGTGCCAGCAGCGTAGGAGGGACTGACACAGATACGCAGTATTTT	CASSVGGTDTDTQYF
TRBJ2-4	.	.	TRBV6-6	TGTGCCAGCAGACCCAGAGTCAGCTCAAACATTCAGTACTTC	CASRPRVSSNIQYF
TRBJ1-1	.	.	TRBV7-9	TGTGCCGGCAGAGTTGGGAACACTGAAGCTTTCTTT	CAGRVGNTEAFF
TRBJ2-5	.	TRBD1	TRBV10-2	TGCGCCAGCAGTCATAGGGACAGGGGCGGTGAGACCCAGTACTTC	CASSHRDRGGETQYF
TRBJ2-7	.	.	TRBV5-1	TGCGCCAGCAGCCTCGGGACCTACCCTTCCTACGAGCAGTACTTC	CASSLGTYPSYEQYF
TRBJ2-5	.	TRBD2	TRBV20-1	TGCAGTGCCGGGGGGTCGGGGGTTTCAGAGACCCAGTACTTC	CSAGGSGVSETQYF
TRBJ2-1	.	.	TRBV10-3	TGTGCCATCAGTGAGGAGGGGTCCTACAATGAGCAGTTCTTC	CAISEEGSYNEQFF
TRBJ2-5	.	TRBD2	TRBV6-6	TGTGCCAGCAGTTGGGCTAGCGGGAACCAAGAGACCCAGTACTTC	CASSWASGNQETQYF
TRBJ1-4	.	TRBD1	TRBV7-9	TGTGCCAGCAGTAGCTTGGGACAGGGGGCTCCTAATGAAAAACTGTTTTTT	CASSSLGQGAPNEKLFF
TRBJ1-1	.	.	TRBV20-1	TGCAGTGCTAGACAGGTTCTAATGAACACTGAAGCTTTCTTT	CSARQVLMNTEAFF
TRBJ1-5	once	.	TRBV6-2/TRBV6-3	TGTGCCAGCAGTTACGGTTCGGGACTTCAGCCCCAGCATTTT	CASSYGSGLQPQHF
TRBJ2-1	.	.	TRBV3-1	TGTGCCAGCAGCCAAGCTGAGGGGGGGGACCCCTACAATGAGCAGTTCTTC	CASSQAEGGDPYNEQFF
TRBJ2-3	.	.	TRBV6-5	TGTGCCAGCAGTTACTCGGAGGACGTCGGCACAGATACGCAGTATTTT	CASSYSEDVGTDTQYF
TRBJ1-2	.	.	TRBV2	TGTGCCAGCAATGACAGACACAACTATGGCTACACCTTC	CASNDRHNYGYTF
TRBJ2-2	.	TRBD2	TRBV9	TGTGCCAGCAGCACCCTAGCGGGGCCCCCGGTCACCGGGGAGCTGTTTTTT	CASSTLAGPPVTGELFF
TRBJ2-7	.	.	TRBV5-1	TGCGCCAGCAGCCAACGGACTCCAATAATGCTACGTGGTGAGCAGTACTTC	CASSQRTPIMLRGEQYF
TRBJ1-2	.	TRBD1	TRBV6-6	TGTGCCATCTGGGACAGCGAATACTATGGCTACACCTTC	CAIWDSEYYGYTF
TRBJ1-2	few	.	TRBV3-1	TGTGCCAGCAGCCAAGGGCAGGACAGTACCTATGGCTACACCTTC	CASSQGQDSTYGYTF
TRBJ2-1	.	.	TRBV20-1	TGCAGTGCGATTGAGTCTACTAGGGGTGAGCAGTTCTTC	CSAIESTRGEQFF
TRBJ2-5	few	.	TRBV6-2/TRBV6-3	TGTGCCAGCTCCGGCCTCGACCAAGAGACCCAGTACTTC	CASSGLDQETQYF
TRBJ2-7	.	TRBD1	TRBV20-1	TGCAGCGCCACGGGACAGGGACTATACGAGCAGTACTTC	CSATGQGLYEQYF
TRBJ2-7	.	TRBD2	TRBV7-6	TGTGCCAGCAGCTTAGGTGATAGCGGGGTATACGAGCAGTACTTC	CASSLGDSGVYEQYF